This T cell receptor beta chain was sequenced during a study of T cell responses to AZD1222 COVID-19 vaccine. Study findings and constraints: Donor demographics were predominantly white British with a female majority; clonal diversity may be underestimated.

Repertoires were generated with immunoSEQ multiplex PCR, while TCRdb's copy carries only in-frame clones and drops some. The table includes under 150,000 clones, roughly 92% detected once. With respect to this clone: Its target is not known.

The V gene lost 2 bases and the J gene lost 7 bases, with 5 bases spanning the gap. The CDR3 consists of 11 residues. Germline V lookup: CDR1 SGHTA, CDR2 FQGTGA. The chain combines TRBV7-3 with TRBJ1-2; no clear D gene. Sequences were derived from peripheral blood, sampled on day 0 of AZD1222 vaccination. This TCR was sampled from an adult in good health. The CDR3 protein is CASSLSGGYTF. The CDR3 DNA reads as TGTGCCAGCAGCTTATCTGGTGGCTACACCTTC.